Below are 21 T cell receptor beta chains sequenced from a single sample in a study of response to subunit inactivated influenza vaccine. TCRdb used MiXCR to reprocess the RT-PCR reads, holding one entry per CDR3 protein. The sample records about 650,000 distinct CDR3 sequences, roughly 15% being singletons. Sample: PBMCs from blood, taken around 15 days before vaccination. The receptors were gathered from a man between 45 and 60 years old who received an inactivated influenza vaccine.

The CDR3 reads CASSQGQRNTGELFF. The CDR3 DNA sequence: TGTGCCAGCTCACAGGGACAGAGAAACACCGGGGAGCTGTTTTTT. The V and J genes are TRBV18 and TRBJ2-2, with 7 bases that match TRBD1. J lost 2 bases, V lost 4 bases, and 4 bases had no gene match. Germline loops: CDR1 KGHSH, CDR2 LQKENI. The CDR3 covers 15 residues.

A few counts support this clonotype. The gene calls are TRBV12-3 or TRBV12-4 and TRBJ2-5; tentative D call: TRBD2 (5 bases). The CDR3 sequence is 15 residues long. The V and J ends lost 5 bases and 5 bases respectively, with 18 bases between them. CDR3 nucleotide sequence: TGTGCCAGCAGTCGCAGCGGACCCCGGGCGGAGACCCAGTACTTC. This sequence encodes CASSRSGPRAETQYF.

This clonotype was found a few times. The chain employs TRBV24-1 and TRBJ2-1; 7 nucleotides line up with TRBD1. The CDR3 contains 17 residues. The V and J ends lost 3 bases and 8 bases, in that order; junction bases with no gene match: 15. CDR1 KGHDR and CDR2 SFDVKD come from the germline V gene. CDR3 protein: CATSDRLSGTTGDEQFF. The CDR3, as DNA: TGTGCCACCAGTGATAGACTGTCTGGGACAACAGGGGATGAGCAGTTCTTC.

This chain links TRBV7-9 with TRBJ2-5; no firm D call. The CDR3 has 15 amino acids. Germline-derived CDR1 and CDR2 are SEHNR and FQNEAQ (reference sequence). V was pared by 3 bases and J by 1 base, with 12 bases between. In DNA, the CDR3 is TGTGCCAGCAGCTTCATTGACAAAGGCCAAGAGACCCAGTACTTC. Amino acids: CASSFIDKGQETQYF.

This chain joins TRBV20-1 and TRBJ2-7; D unresolved. CDR3 length: 12 residues. From germline, CDR1 is DFQATT and CDR2 SNEGSKA (reference sequence). Trimming left V 5 bases short and J 4 bases short, with 12 bases between. The CDR3 DNA reads as TGCAGTGCTGAGCAAAACGGGTACGAGCAGTACTTC. Encoded protein: CSAEQNGYEQYF.

This clonotype was counted ten times or more. The rearrangement links TRBV4-1 to TRBJ1-1, with D unclear. The V and J ends lost 1 base and 6 bases respectively, with 12 bases between them. The CDR3 is 14 residues long. Looked up from germline, CDR1 is MGHRA and CDR2 is YSYEKL. CDR3 sequence: CASSQGLGRAEAFF. The DNA for the CDR3 is TGCGCCAGCAGCCAAGGTCTAGGCCGGGCTGAAGCTTTCTTT.

The table lists this clonotype with a few counts. The chain is built from TRBV2 and TRBJ2-2; D unclear. The CDR3 has 15 amino acids. Per germline, CDR1 SNHLY and CDR2 FYNNEI. The ends were cut back, 7 bases at V and 4 bases at J, with 16 bases in the middle. CDR3 bases: TGTGCCAGCATAAGCAGGCGACCCACCACCGGGGAGCTGTTTTTT. Protein product: CASISRRPTTGELFF.

The rearrangement joins TRBV7-9 to TRBJ2-1; D tentatively fits TRBD1 or TRBD2 (5 bases each). V was clipped by 8 bases and J by 3 bases, with 14 bases between them. The CDR3 runs to 14 residues. Germline values: CDR1 SEHNR, CDR2 FQNEAQ (reference sequence). This CDR3 reads CASGGEIGYNEQFF. CDR3 nucleotide sequence: TGTGCCAGCGGGGGAGAGATTGGCTACAATGAGCAGTTCTTC.

This chain connects TRBV19 to TRBJ2-3; a possible D gene is TRBD2 (6 bases). V was trimmed by 3 bases and J by 2 bases, leaving 12 bases between them. Per the germline V gene, CDR1 is LNHDA and CDR2 is SQIVND (reference sequence). This CDR3 is built from 15 residues. The CDR3 nucleotides are TGTGCCAGTAGTATGATCGGGACTGTCACAGATACGCAGTATTTT. Translating it yields CASSMIGTVTDTQYF. Supplemented by reference TRBV19 and TRBJ2-3, the full variable domain reads DGGITQSPKYLFRKEGQNVTLSCEQNLNHDAMYWYRQDPGQGLRLIYYSQIVNDFQKGDIAEGYSVSREKKESFPLTVTSAQKNPTAFYLCASSMIGTVTDTQYFGPGTRLTVL.

Ten or more counts support this clonotype. CDR3 protein: CASIPGAGAGSGANVLTF. DNA of the CDR3: TGTGCCAGCATCCCAGGGGCAGGGGCAGGGTCTGGGGCCAACGTCCTGACTTTC. V is TRBV12-3 or TRBV12-4 and J is TRBJ2-6; a possible D gene is TRBD1 (6 bases). This CDR3 contains 18 residues. V was cut by 7 bases and J by 1 base, with 20 bases left in between.

The CDR3 DNA sequence: TGCGCCAGCAGCCAGTGGCCCCAGCGTCGCGGGGACACCGGGGAGCTGTTTTTT. Encoded protein: CASSQWPQRRGDTGELFF. The chain joins TRBV5-1 to TRBJ2-2, with D possibly matching TRBD2 (6 bases). This CDR3 contains 18 residues. V was pared by 4 bases and J by 3 bases, with 22 bases between. Germline loops: CDR1 SGHRS, CDR2 YFSETQ.

This clonotype showed up just a few times. This sequence joins TRBV11-2 and TRBJ2-3; 11 bases line up with TRBD2. Trimming took 3 bases from V and 4 from J; bases not matched to a gene: 18. The CDR3 contains 20 residues. CDR1 and CDR2 (germline): SGHAT, FQNNGV. The CDR3 DNA follows: TGTGCCAGCAGCTTCCTACCTAGCGGGAGGCCTCGGTTATACGCAGATACGCAGTATTTT. The encoded protein is CASSFLPSGRPRLYADTQYF. Full variable domain (missing parts from reference TRBV11-2 and TRBJ2-3): EAGVAQSPRYKIIEKRQSVAFWCNPISGHATLYWYQQILGQGPKLLIQFQNNGVVDDSQLPKDRFSAERLKGVDSTLKIQPAKLEDSAVYLCASSFLPSGRPRLYADTQYFGPGTRLTVL.

This rearrangement joins TRBV2 to TRBJ2-1, with D maybe TRBD1 (5 bases). Trimming stripped 3 bases from V and 7 bases from J, with 16 bases between. Germline V lookup: CDR1 SNHLY, CDR2 FYNNEI. The CDR3 loop spans 15 amino acids. The CDR3 nucleotides are TGTGCCAGCAGTGATCAGTCAGGGAAGGGGAATGAGCAGTTCTTC. Translated, it gives CASSDQSGKGNEQFF.

This clonotype was counted a few times. The rearrangement uses TRBV12-3 or TRBV12-4 and TRBJ2-3, with TRBD1 identical over 11 bases. The CDR3 consists of 16 residues. J lost 4 bases, V lost 7 bases, and 10 bases had no gene match. CDR3 sequence (DNA): TGTGCCAGCACCCAGGGGGGACAGGGGGTTGCAGATACGCAGTATTTT. Its translation is CASTQGGQGVADTQYF.

This clonotype was recorded many times. The rearrangement joins TRBV11-2 to TRBJ1-1; D remains unclear. CDR1 is SGHAT and CDR2 is FQNNGV in the germline V gene. The V end was cut by 0 bases, the J end by 5 bases, with 10 bases between. This CDR3 has 14 residues. The CDR3 sequence is CASSLEGKGTEAFF. CDR3 bases: TGTGCCAGCAGCTTAGAGGGAAAGGGAACTGAAGCTTTCTTT.

The sample holds one count of this clonotype. This chain uses TRBV5-4 with TRBJ2-2; unclear D gene. This CDR3 has 14 amino acids. The germline V gene has CDR1 SGHNT and CDR2 YYREEE (reference sequence). Trimming took 4 bases from V and 6 from J, leaving 13 bases between them. The CDR3, as DNA: TGTGCCAGCAGCACCCCAGAAGGGTCCGGGGAGCTGTTTTTT. Translation gives CASSTPEGSGELFF.

The gene calls are TRBV25-1 and TRBJ1-5; D is undetermined. From germline, CDR1 is MGHDK and CDR2 SYGVNS. V was shortened by 4 bases and J by 0 bases, with 10 bases between the two germline ends. The CDR3 has 15 amino acids. The CDR3 here is CASSGGGPSNQPQHF. The CDR3 DNA reads TGTGCCAGCAGTGGAGGAGGGCCTAGCAATCAGCCCCAGCATTTT.

In this sample, this clonotype turned up a few times. This rearrangement joins TRBV19 to TRBJ2-1, with 13 bases fitting TRBD2. The CDR3 length is 15 residues. Looked up from germline, CDR1 is LNHDA and CDR2 is SQIVND (reference sequence). Trimming removed 4 bases from V and 7 bases from J; junction bases left unmatched: 4. The CDR3, as DNA: TGTGCCAGTAGTAGCTGGACTAGCGGGAGAAATGAGCAGTTCTTC. Translated, it gives CASSSWTSGRNEQFF.

CDR3 bases: TGCAGCGTTGAAGGTCGAGCGGGAGTGAAGAATGAGCAGTTCTTC. Encoded protein: CSVEGRAGVKNEQFF. The chain combines TRBV29-1 with TRBJ2-1, with 8 bases identical to TRBD2. Germline CDR1 is SQVTM and CDR2 is ANQGSEA. The CDR3 has 15 amino acids. J lost 7 bases, V lost 1 base, and 9 bases had no gene match.

In DNA, the CDR3 is TGTGCCACCAGTGGTAAAGGGCCAGCCACCCGGACAGGAATTACCTACGAGCAGTACTTC. It codes for CATSGKGPATRTGITYEQYF. V and J are TRBV15 and TRBJ2-7; the match to TRBD1 covers 7 bases. With V trimmed by 6 bases and J by 2 bases, 25 bases remained unmatched. CDR3 length: 20 residues. The V gene's germline CDR1 is LNHNV and CDR2 YYDKDF (reference sequence).

This clonotype was detected only a few times. This rearrangement joins TRBV5-6 to TRBJ2-7; D call uncertain. This CDR3 contains 17 residues. Germline V gene data show CDR1 as SGHDT and CDR2 as YYEEEE. The germline V and J ends were trimmed by 2 bases and 5 bases, with 23 bases remaining between them. CDR3 coding DNA: TGTGCCAGCAGCTTATGGATTAGGCCGTACTCCCTAGACGAGCAGTACTTC. Translated, it gives CASSLWIRPYSLDEQYF.